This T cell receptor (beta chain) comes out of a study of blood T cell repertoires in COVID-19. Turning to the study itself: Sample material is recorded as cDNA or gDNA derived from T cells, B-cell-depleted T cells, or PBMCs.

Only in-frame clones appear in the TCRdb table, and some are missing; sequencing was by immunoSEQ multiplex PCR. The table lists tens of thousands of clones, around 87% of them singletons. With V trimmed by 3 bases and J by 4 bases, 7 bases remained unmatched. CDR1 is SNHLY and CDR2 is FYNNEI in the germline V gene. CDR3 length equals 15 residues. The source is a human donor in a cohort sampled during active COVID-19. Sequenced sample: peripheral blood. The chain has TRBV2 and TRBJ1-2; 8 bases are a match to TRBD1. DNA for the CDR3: TGTGCCAGCAGTGATAGGACAGGGAAAAGCTATGGCTACACCTTC. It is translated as CASSDRTGKSYGYTF.